In its sample, the clone carrying this T cell receptor beta chain was seen many times. Samples came from axillary lymph nodes draining the breast cancer. This sample stems from a study of breast tumors, draining lymph nodes, adjacent tissues. Via MiXCR, TCRdb re-called the multiplex PCR reads, giving one row per CDR3 protein. The sample holds about 230,000 distinct CDR3 sequences, about 34% seen once. The sequenced sample consisted of axillary lymph node tissue. This TCR derives from a female donor with breast cancer. Some clones in this sample may be carry-over from other donors' samples.

CDR3: CASSQNPSGTDTQYF. The CDR3 DNA follows: TGTGCCAGCAGCCAAAACCCTAGCGGGACCGATACGCAGTATTTT. V gene TRBV3-1 combines with J gene TRBJ2-3, with TRBD2 matching 9 bases. V trimming: 2 bases; J trimming: 6 bases; junction bases outside the gene matches: 6. The germline V gene encodes CDR1 LGHDT and CDR2 YNNKEL (reference sequence). The CDR3 contains 15 residues.